In this sample, the clone carrying this TCR beta chain turned up many times. Its antigen is not known. CDR1 is DFQATT, CDR2 SNEGSKA, per germline (reference sequence). The CDR3 is 13 amino acids. With V trimmed by 2 bases and J by 3 bases, 3 bases remained unmatched. Libraries from naive CD8 cells were generated from about 20,000 to 1,000,000 sorted cells (with 10%, 30% or 50% RNA). These data come from a study of molecular identifiers for immune sequencing clone quantification. Study results and caveats: Clones carrying above 20 RNA copies accounted for over 98% of effector molecules, under 1% in naive cells. A single cell's spiked Jurkat TCR RNA was reportedly detectable among 900,000 to 1,000,000 naive cells.

TCRdb re-derived calls from the PCR reads in MiXCR, one entry per CDR3 protein. This sample carries about 510,000 distinct CDR3 sequences, 20% to 25% of them seen once, and the ten largest clones take about 0.84%. Sequenced sample: naive CD8+ T cells from blood, with Jurkat cell RNA spiked in. Described subset: FACS-sorted CD8+CD4-CCR7+CD45RA+ naive T cells. The TCR originated in a human donor in good health. Some libraries in this study had Jurkat cell RNA spiked in. This chain joins TRBV20-1 and TRBJ2-5, with TRBD2 matching over 7 bases. The CDR3 DNA sequence: TGCAGTGCTAGAACCAGCGGGGAAGAGACCCAGTACTTC. The encoded protein is CSARTSGEETQYF.